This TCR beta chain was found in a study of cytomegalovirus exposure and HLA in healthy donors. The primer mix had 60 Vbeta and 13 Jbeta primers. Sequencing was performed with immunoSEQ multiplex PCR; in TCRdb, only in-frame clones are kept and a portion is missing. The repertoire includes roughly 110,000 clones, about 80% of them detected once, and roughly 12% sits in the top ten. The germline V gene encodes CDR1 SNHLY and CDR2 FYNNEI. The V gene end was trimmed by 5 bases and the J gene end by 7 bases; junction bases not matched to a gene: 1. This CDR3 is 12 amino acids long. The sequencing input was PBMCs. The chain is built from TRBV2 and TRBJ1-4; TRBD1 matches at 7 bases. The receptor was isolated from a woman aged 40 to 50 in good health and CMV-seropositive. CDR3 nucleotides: TGTGCCAGCAGTACAGGGGCTGAAAAACTGTTTTTT. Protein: CASSTGAEKLFF.